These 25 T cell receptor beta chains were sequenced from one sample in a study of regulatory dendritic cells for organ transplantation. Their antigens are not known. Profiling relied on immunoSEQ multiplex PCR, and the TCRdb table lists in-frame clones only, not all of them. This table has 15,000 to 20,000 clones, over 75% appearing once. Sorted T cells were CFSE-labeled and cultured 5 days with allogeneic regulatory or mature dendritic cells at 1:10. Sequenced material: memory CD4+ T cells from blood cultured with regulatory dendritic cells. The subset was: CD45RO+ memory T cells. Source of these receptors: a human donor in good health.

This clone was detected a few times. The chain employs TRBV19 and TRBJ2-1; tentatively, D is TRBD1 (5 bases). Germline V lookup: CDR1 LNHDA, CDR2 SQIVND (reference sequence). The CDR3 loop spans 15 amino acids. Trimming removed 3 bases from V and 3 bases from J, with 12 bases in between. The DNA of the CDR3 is TGTGCCAGTAGTATTGGGGCAGACCGCTACAATGAGCAGTTCTTC. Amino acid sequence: CASSIGADRYNEQFF. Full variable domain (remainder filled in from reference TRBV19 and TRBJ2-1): DGGITQSPKYLFRKEGQNVTLSCEQNLNHDAMYWYRQDPGQGLRLIYYSQIVNDFQKGDIAEGYSVSREKKESFPLTVTSAQKNPTAFYLCASSIGADRYNEQFFGPGTRLTVL.

The CDR3 sequence is CASSPRPGELFF. In nucleotides, the CDR3 is TGTGCCAGCAGCCCCCGACCCGGGGAGCTGTTTTTT. The chain carries TRBV7-2 and TRBJ2-2, with D unclear. Trimming took 5 bases from V and 6 from J, leaving 7 bases between them. Per germline, CDR1 SGHTA and CDR2 FQGNSA. The CDR3 extends over 12 amino acids.

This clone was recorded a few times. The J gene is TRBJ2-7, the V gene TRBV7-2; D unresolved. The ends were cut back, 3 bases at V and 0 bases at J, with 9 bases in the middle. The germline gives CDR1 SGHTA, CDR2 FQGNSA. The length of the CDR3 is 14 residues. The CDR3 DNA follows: TGTGCCAGCAGCTTCCGGACGCGCTCCTACGAGCAGTACTTC. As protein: CASSFRTRSYEQYF.

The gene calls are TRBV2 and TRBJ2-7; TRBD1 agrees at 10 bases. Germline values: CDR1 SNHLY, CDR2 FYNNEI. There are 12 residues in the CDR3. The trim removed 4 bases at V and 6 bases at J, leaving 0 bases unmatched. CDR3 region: CASSGTGGEQYF. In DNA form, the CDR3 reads TGTGCCAGCAGTGGGACAGGGGGCGAGCAGTACTTC.

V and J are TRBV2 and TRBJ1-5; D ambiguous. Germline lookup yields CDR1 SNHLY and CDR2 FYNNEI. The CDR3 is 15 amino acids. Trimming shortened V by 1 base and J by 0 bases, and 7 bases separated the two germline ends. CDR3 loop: CASSEEGISNQPQHF. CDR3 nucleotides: TGTGCCAGCAGTGAAGAGGGAATTAGCAATCAGCCCCAGCATTTT.

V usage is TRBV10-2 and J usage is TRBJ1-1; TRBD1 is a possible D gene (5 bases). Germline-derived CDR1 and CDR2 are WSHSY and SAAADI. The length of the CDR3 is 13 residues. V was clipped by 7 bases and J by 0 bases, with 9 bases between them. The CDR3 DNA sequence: TGCGCCAGCAATCAGGGCATGAACACTGAAGCTTTCTTT. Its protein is CASNQGMNTEAFF.

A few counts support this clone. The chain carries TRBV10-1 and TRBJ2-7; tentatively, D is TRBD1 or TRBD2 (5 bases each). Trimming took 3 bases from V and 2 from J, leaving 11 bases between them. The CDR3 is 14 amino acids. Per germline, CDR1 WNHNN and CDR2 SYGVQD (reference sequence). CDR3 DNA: TGCGCCAGCAGTGAATCGGGACGGCCCTACGAGCAGTACTTC. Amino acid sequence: CASSESGRPYEQYF.

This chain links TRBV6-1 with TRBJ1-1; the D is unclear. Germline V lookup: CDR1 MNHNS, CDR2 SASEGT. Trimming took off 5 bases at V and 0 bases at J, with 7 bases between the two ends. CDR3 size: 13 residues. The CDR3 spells CASSSRLNTEAFF. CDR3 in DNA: TGTGCCAGCAGTAGCAGACTGAACACTGAAGCTTTCTTT.

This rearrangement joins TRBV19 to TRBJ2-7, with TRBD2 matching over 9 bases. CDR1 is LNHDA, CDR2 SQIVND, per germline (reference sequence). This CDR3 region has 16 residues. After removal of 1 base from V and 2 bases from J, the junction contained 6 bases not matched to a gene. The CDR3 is CASSIGLAGTPYEQYF. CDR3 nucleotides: TGTGCCAGTAGTATAGGGCTAGCGGGGACCCCCTACGAGCAGTACTTC.

CDR3 in amino acids: CASTGRRIYEQYF. CDR3 coding DNA: TGTGCCAGCACCGGACGGCGTATCTACGAGCAGTACTTC. The rearrangement joins TRBV2 to TRBJ2-7; no clear D gene. This CDR3 is built from 13 residues. Germline loops: CDR1 SNHLY, CDR2 FYNNEI. Trimming left V 7 bases short and J 3 bases short, with 13 bases between.

The CDR3 nucleotides read TGTGCCAGCAGCTTTGGAGGGACAGGGTACAATGAGCAGTTCTTC. Translated, it gives CASSFGGTGYNEQFF. The rearrangement uses TRBV11-3 and TRBJ2-1; the match to TRBD1 covers 9 bases. Germline V gives CDR1 SGHNT, CDR2 YENEEA. V dropped 3 bases and J dropped 4; count of bases not matched to a gene: 4. This CDR3 comprises 15 residues.

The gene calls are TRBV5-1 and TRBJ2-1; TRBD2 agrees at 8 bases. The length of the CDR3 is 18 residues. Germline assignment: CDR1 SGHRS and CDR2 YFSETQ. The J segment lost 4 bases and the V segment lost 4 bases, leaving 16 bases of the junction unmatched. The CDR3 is CASSKYPGREETYNEQFF. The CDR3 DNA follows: TGCGCCAGCAGCAAGTATCCCGGGCGGGAGGAAACTTACAATGAGCAGTTCTTC.

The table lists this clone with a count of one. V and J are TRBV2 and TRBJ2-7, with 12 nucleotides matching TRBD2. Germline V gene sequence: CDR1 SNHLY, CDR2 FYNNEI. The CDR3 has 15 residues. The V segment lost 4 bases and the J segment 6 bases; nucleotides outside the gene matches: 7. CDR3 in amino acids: CASSGLAGGESEQYF. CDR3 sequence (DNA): TGTGCCAGCAGTGGCCTAGCGGGGGGGGAATCCGAGCAGTACTTC.

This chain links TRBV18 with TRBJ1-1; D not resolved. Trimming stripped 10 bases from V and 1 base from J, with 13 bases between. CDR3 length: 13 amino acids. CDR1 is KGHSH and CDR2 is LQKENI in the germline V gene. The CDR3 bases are TGTGCCACCCAAGTGGGAGGGAACACTGAAGCTTTCTTT. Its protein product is CATQVGGNTEAFF.

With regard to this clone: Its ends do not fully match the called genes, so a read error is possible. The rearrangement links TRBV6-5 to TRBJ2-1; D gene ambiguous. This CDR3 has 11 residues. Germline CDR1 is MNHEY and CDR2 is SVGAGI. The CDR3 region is CASRRTTIVLF. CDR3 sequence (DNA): TGTGCCAGCAGACGAACTACGATAGTACTCTTC.

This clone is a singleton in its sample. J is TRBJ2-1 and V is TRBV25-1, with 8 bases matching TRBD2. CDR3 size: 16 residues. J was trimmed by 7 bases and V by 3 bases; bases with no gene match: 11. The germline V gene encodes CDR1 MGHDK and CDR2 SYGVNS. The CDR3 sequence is CASSDSGIQTGNEQFF. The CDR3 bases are TGTGCCAGCAGTGATAGCGGGATCCAAACGGGGAATGAGCAGTTCTTC.

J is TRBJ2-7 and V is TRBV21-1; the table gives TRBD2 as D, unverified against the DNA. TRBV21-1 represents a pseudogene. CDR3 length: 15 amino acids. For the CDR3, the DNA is TGTGCCAGCAGCAAAGCGCTAGCGGGCTCCTACGAGCAGTACTTC. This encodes CASSKALAGSYEQYF.

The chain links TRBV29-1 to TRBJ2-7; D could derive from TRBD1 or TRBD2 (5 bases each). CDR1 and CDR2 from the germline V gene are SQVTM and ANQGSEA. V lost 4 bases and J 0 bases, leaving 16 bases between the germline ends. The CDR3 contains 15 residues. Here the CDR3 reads CSVVYNTGRSYEQYF. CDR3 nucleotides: TGCAGCGTTGTTTATAACACGGGGCGCTCCTACGAGCAGTACTTC.

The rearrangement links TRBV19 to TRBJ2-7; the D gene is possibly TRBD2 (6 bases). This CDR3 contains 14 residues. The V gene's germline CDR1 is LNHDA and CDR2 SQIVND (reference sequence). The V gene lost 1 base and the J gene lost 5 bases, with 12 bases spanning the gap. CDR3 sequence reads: CASSIGSGGNEQYF. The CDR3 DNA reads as TGTGCCAGTAGTATAGGGTCCGGCGGGAACGAGCAGTACTTC.

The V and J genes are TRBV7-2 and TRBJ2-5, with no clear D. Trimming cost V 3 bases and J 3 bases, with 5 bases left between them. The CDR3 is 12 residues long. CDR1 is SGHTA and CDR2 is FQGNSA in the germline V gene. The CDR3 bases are TGTGCCAGCAGCTTCCAAAAAGAGACCCAGTACTTC. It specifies CASSFQKETQYF.

Here the CDR3 reads CASSPPDPRAVAFF. CDR3 sequence (DNA): TGTGCCAGCTCACCACCGGACCCGAGGGCGGTGGCTTTCTTT. The chain recombines TRBV18 with TRBJ1-1; D remains ambiguous. The CDR3 has 14 residues. Germline lookup yields CDR1 KGHSH and CDR2 LQKENI. V was cut by 0 bases and J by 11 bases, with 16 bases left in between.

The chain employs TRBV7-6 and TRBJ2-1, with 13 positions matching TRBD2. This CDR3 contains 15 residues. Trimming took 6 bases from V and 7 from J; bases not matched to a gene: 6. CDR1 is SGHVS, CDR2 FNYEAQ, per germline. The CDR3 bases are TGTGCCAGCAGTCCCCAGACTAGCGGGGGGAATGAGCAGTTCTTC. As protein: CASSPQTSGGNEQFF.

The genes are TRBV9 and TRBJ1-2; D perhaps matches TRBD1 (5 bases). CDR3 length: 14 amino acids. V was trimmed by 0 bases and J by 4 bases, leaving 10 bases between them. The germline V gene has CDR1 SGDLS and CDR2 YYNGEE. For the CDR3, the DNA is TGTGCCAGCAGCGTAGCGGCAGGGAGCTATGGCTACACCTTC. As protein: CASSVAAGSYGYTF.

The CDR3 sequence is CASSQQGTSEQYF. CDR3 nucleotide sequence: TGTGCCAGCAGTCAACAGGGTACGTCCGAGCAGTACTTC. V and J are TRBV27 and TRBJ2-7, with a possible D match to TRBD1 (6 bases). V was cut by 5 bases and J by 6 bases, with 14 bases left in between. The CDR3 totals 13 residues. The V gene's germline CDR1 is MNHEY and CDR2 SMNVEV (reference sequence).

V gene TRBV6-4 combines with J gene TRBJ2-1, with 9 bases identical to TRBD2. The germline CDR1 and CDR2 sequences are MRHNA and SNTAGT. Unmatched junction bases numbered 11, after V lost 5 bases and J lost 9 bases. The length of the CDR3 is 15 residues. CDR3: CASSIERAGGGEQFF. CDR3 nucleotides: TGTGCCAGCAGTATAGAGAGAGCGGGAGGTGGTGAGCAGTTCTTC.